This entry features one T cell receptor beta chain sequence. As yet, its antigen is unknown. CDR1 SGHNT and CDR2 YYREEE come from the germline V gene (reference sequence). The CDR3 sequence is 16 residues long. The ends were cut back, 0 bases at V and 8 bases at J, with 20 bases in the middle. The sample is drawn from a study of T cell responses to AZD1222 COVID-19 vaccine. Here immunoSEQ multiplex PCR was the method, and the copy in TCRdb shows in-frame clones only, minus some. The table records some 160,000 clones, roughly 92% of them present only once. Findings and limits, study-wide: Only 5 or 6 people who got AZD1222 tested seropositive at baseline. In the spike-specific TCR repertoire, nearly half reportedly target unmutated variant regions.

The specimen comprised peripheral blood, sampled on day 0 of AZD1222 vaccination. The chain couples TRBV5-4 to TRBJ1-1; D is possibly TRBD1 (5 bases). This clonotype was sampled from an adult in good health. CDR3 loop: CASSLANWGSGSEAFF. Written as DNA, the CDR3 is TGTGCCAGCAGCTTGGCCAACTGGGGGTCAGGGTCCGAAGCTTTCTTT.